This T cell receptor beta chain was obtained from a study of blood T cell repertoires in COVID-19. Study information: The United States, Italy and Spain supplied acute and convalescent COVID-19 samples. The analysed material was cDNA or gDNA that came from T cells, B-cell-depleted T cells, or PBMCs.

Germline CDR1 reads SGDLS; CDR2 reads YYNGEE. V lost 5 bases to trimming and J lost 2 bases; unmatched junction nucleotides: 16. The CDR3 sequence is 18 residues long. Profiled with immunoSEQ multiplex PCR; TCRdb holds only in-frame clones, not every one. The data show 97,000 or so clones, with approximately 82% seen just once and 3.5% to 5% held by the top ten. The chain employs TRBV9 and TRBJ2-3; the match to TRBD2 covers 8 bases. The sequence derives from a man in his 60s with acute or convalescent COVID-19. Sequencing was performed on peripheral blood. CDR3 bases: TGTGCCAGCAGTTCTTTACGGAGCGGGAGCCCAGCCACAGATACGCAGTATTTT. It yields the protein CASSSLRSGSPATDTQYF.